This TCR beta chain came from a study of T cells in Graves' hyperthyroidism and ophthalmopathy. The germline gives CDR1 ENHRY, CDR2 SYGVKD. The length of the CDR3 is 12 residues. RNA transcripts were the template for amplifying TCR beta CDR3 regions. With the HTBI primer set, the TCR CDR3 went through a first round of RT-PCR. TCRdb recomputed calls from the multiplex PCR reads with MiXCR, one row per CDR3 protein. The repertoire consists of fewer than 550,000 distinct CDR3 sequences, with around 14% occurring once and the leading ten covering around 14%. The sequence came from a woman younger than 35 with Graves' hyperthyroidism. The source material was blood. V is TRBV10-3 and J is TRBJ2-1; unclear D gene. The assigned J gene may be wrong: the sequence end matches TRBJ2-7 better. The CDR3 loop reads CAISEGIHEQYF. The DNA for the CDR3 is TGTGCCATCAGTGAGGGGATTCATGAGCAGTACTTC.